The next 8 T cell receptor beta chains were all read from a single sample in a study of cytomegalovirus exposure and HLA in healthy donors. Researchers ran the PCR with 60 Vbeta and 13 Jbeta primers. Assay: immunoSEQ multiplex PCR; the TCRdb copy retains only in-frame clones and omits some. The table has about 180,000 clones, around 76% seen once; the top ten hold about 2.5%. The sequenced sample consisted of PBMCs. Receptors originate from a woman in her twenties or thirties in good health and CMV-seropositive.

This chain links TRBV19 with TRBJ2-3; 8 bases agree with TRBD2. The V gene's germline CDR1 is LNHDA and CDR2 SQIVND (reference sequence). The CDR3 covers 13 residues. Trimming cost V 8 bases and J 4 bases; bases outside gene matches: 5. The CDR3 nucleotides read TGTGCCAGTGGTACGGGGGGGGCAGATACGCAGTATTTT. It translates to CASGTGGADTQYF.

This clone was recorded a few times. The chain employs TRBV4-3 and TRBJ2-7; 7 bases fit TRBD2. Germline CDR1 and CDR2: LGHNA and YSLEER. With 1 base clipped from V and 6 bases from J, the junction kept 0 bases outside the gene matches. CDR3 length: 12 amino acids. The CDR3 loop is CASSQGEGEQYF. The CDR3, as DNA: TGCGCCAGCAGCCAAGGGGAGGGCGAGCAGTACTTC.

The chain uses TRBV6-1 and TRBJ1-4; D is uncertain. Germline-derived CDR1 and CDR2 are MNHNS and SASEGT. Trimming took off 6 bases at V and 0 bases at J, with 8 bases between the two ends. The CDR3 has 14 amino acids. CDR3 amino acids: CASRRGTTNEKLFF. The CDR3 DNA is TGTGCCAGCAGGCGAGGGACAACTAATGAAAAACTGTTTTTT.

This chain joins TRBV10-2 and TRBJ2-3; 8 nucleotides agree with TRBD2. V lost 7 bases to trimming and J lost 1 base; unmatched junction nucleotides: 4. The CDR3 extends over 14 amino acids. Per the germline V gene, CDR1 is WSHSY and CDR2 is SAAADI. The CDR3 loop is CASTGRGGTDTQYF. In DNA, the CDR3 is TGCGCCAGCACGGGGCGGGGGGGCACAGATACGCAGTATTTT.

V usage is TRBV7-2 and J usage is TRBJ2-7; 7 bases are shared with TRBD2. After removal of 5 bases from V and 0 bases from J, the junction contained 13 bases not matched to a gene. The CDR3 runs to 17 residues. Germline V gene lookup returns CDR1 SGHTA and CDR2 FQGNSA. In DNA, the CDR3 is TGTGCCAGCAGCCCCCTGGGCAGGGAGGGTCTCTCCTACGAGCAGTACTTC. Translated, it gives CASSPLGREGLSYEQYF.

The rearrangement links TRBV6-1 to TRBJ2-5, with TRBD2 as a possible D gene (6 bases). CDR1 and CDR2 (germline): MNHNS, SASEGT. V was trimmed by 10 bases and J by 4 bases, leaving 16 bases between them. The CDR3 is made up of 13 amino acids. CDR3 in DNA: TGTGCCACCATGTTTCGGGGAGGAGAGACCCAGTACTTC. This codes for CATMFRGGETQYF.

The chain is built from TRBV7-9 and TRBJ2-7; D gene ambiguous. Germline V gene lookup returns CDR1 SEHNR and CDR2 FQNEAQ (reference sequence). Trimming pared 5 bases from V and 7 bases from J, leaving 12 bases between. This CDR3 is built from 12 residues. In nucleotides, the CDR3 is TGTGCCAGCAGCCCCCAGCCGCGGGAGCAGTACTTC. The encoded protein is CASSPQPREQYF.

The CDR3 region has the DNA TGTGCCAGCTCACCATCCGAGACAGGGGGCAGTCAGCCCCAGCATTTT. Translation: CASSPSETGGSQPQHF. V gene TRBV18 combines with J gene TRBJ1-5, with 10 bases identical to TRBD1. Germline V gives CDR1 KGHSH, CDR2 LQKENI. CDR3 length equals 16 residues. Germline trimming cut 2 bases from V and 6 bases from J; bases unmatched to any gene: 7. Based on the CDR3 plus reference TRBV18 and TRBJ1-5, the full variable domain is NAGVMQNPRHLVRRRGQEARLRCSPMKGHSHVYWYRQLPEEGLKFMVYLQKENIIDESGMPKERFSAEFPKEGPSILRIQQVVRGDSAAYFCASSPSETGGSQPQHFGDGTRLSIL.